This TCR beta chain was captured by sequencing in a study of blood T cell repertoires in COVID-19. The CDR3 extends over 14 amino acids. Germline values: CDR1 LNHDA, CDR2 SQIVND (reference sequence). V lost 6 bases to trimming and J lost 2 bases, with 12 bases between them. The method was immunoSEQ multiplex PCR; TCRdb's version includes in-frame clones alone and lacks a portion of them. The data hold about 100,000 clones, with 85% to 90% observed a single time. This clonotype was obtained from an older woman in a cohort sampled during active or convalescent COVID-19. The sample was peripheral blood. The chain links TRBV19 to TRBJ2-3; D perhaps matches TRBD2 (6 bases). In DNA form, the CDR3 reads TGTGCCAGTAGAACGGGACTCTTCACAGATACGCAGTATTTT. Protein product: CASRTGLFTDTQYF. Full variable domain (remainder filled in from reference TRBV19 and TRBJ2-3): DGGITQSPKYLFRKEGQNVTLSCEQNLNHDAMYWYRQDPGQGLRLIYYSQIVNDFQKGDIAEGYSVSREKKESFPLTVTSAQKNPTAFYLCASRTGLFTDTQYFGPGTRLTVL.